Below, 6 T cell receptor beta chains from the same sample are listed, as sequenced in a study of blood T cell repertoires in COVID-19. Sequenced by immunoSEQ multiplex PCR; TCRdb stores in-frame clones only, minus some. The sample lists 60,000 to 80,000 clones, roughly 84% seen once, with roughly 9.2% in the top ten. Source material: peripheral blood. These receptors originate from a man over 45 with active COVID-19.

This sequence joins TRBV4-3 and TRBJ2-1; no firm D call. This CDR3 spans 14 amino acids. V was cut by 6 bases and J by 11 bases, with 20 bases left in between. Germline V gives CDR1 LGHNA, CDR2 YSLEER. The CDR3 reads CASSKDPSGTQQFF. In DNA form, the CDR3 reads TGCGCCAGCAGTAAAGATCCTAGTGGCACCCAGCAGTTCTTC.

The CDR3 bases are TGTGCCAGCAGTCTACAGGGGGCCGGGGCAACTAATGAAAAACTGTTTTTT. Its translation: CASSLQGAGATNEKLFF. The gene calls are TRBV27 and TRBJ1-4; 9 positions match TRBD1. CDR1 and CDR2 from the germline V gene are MNHEY and SMNVEV (reference sequence). The CDR3 runs 17 residues. The V gene end was trimmed by 5 bases and the J gene end by 0 bases; junction bases not matched to a gene: 7.

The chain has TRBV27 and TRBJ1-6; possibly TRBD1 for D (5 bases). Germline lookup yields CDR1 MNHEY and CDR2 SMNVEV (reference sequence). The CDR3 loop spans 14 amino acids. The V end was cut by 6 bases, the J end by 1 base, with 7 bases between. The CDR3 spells CASRQGSYNSPLHF. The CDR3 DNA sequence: TGTGCCAGCAGGCAGGGTTCCTATAATTCACCCCTCCACTTT.

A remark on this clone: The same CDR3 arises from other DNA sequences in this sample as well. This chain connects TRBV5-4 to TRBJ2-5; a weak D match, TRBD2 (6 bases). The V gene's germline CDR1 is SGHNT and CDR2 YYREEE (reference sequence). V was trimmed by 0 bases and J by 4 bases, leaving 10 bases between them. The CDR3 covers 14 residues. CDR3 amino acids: CASSLVGGGETQYF. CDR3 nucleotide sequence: TGTGCCAGCAGCTTGGTGGGGGGTGGAGAGACCCAGTACTTC. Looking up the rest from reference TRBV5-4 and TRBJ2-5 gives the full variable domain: ETGVTQSPTHLIKTRGQQVTLRCSSQSGHNTVSWYQQALGQGPQFIFQYYREEENGRGNFPPRFSGLQFPNYSSELNVNALELDDSALYLCASSLVGGGETQYFGPGTRLLVL.

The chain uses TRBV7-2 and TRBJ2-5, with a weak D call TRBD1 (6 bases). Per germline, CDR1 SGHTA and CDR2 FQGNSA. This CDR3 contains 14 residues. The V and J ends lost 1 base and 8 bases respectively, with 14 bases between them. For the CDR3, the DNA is TGTGCCAGCAGCTTAGAGGGGGTAGGGTCAACCCAGTACTTC. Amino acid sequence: CASSLEGVGSTQYF.

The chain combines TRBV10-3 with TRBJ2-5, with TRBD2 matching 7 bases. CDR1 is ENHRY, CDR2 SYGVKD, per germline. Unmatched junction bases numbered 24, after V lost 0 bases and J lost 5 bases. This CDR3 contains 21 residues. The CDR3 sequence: CAISESLPPSGRERRYETQYF. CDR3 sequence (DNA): TGTGCCATCAGTGAGTCTCTCCCACCTAGCGGACGAGAAAGGAGATACGAGACCCAGTACTTC.